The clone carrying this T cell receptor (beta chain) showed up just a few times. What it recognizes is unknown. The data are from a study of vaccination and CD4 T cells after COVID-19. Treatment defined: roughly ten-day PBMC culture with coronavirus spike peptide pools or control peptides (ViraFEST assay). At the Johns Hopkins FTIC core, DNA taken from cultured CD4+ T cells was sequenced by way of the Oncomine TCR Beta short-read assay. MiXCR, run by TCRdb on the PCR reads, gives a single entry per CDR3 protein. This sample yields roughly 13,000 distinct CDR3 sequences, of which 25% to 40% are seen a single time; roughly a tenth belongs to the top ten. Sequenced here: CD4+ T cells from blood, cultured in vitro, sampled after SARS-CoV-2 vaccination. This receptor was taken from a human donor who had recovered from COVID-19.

CDR3 coding DNA: TGTGCCAGTAGTACCCTACTTGGAGGCAATCAGCCCCAGCATTTT. The encoded protein is CASSTLLGGNQPQHF. The chain combines TRBV19 with TRBJ1-5; no definite D call. V dropped 4 bases and J dropped 2 bases, with 12 bases sitting between them. The CDR3 is 15 amino acids. Looked up from germline, CDR1 is LNHDA and CDR2 is SQIVND (reference sequence).